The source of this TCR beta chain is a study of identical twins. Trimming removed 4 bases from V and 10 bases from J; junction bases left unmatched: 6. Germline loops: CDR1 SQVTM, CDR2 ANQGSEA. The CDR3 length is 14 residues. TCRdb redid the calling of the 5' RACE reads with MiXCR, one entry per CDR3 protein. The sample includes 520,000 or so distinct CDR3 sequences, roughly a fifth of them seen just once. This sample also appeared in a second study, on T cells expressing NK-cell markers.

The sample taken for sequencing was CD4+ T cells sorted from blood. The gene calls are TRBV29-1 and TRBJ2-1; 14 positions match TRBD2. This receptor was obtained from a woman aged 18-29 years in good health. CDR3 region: CSVARGLAGEEQFF. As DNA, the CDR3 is TGCAGCGTTGCGCGGGGACTAGCGGGAGAAGAGCAGTTCTTC.